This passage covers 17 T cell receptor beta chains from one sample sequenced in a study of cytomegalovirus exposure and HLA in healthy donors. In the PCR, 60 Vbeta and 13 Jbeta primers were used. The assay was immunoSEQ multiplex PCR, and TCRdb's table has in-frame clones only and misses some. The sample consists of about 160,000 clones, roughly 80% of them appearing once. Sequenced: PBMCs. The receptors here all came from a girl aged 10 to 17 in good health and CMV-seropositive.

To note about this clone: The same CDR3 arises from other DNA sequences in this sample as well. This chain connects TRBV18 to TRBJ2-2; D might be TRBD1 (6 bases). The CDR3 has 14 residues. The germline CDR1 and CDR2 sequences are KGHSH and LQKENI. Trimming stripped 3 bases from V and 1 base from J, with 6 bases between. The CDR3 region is CASSPDRNTGELFF. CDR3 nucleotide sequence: TGTGCCAGCTCACCGGACAGGAACACCGGGGAGCTGTTTTTT.

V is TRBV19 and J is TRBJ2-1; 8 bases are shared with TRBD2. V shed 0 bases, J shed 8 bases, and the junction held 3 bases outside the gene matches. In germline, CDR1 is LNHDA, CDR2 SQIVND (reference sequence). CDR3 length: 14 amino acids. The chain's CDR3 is CASSIDAGGDEQFF. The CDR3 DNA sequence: TGTGCCAGTAGTATAGACGCGGGGGGCGATGAGCAGTTCTTC.

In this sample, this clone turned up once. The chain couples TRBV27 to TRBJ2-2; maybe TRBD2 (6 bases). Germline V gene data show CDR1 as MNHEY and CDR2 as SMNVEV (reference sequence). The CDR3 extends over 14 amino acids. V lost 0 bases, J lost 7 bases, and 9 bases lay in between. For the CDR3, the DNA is TGTGCCAGCAGTTTATCGACGGGGGTCGGGGAGCTGTTTTTT. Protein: CASSLSTGVGELFF.

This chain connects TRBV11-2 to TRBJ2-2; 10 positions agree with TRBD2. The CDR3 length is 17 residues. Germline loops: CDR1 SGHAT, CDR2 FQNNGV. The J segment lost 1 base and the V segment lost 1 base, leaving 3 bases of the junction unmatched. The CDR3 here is CASSLGWTSGNTGELFF. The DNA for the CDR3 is TGTGCCAGCAGCTTAGGTTGGACTAGCGGGAACACCGGGGAGCTGTTTTTT.

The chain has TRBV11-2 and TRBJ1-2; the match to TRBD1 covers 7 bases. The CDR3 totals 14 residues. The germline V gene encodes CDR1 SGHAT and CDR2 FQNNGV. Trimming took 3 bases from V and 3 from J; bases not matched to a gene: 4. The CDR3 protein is CASSFVRGYYGYTF. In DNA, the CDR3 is TGTGCCAGCAGCTTCGTCAGGGGGTACTATGGCTACACCTTC.

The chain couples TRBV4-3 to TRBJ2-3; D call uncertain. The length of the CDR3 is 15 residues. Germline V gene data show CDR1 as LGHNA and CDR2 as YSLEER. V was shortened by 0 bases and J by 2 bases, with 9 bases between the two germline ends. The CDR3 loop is CASSQDSGHTDTQYF. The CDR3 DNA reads TGCGCCAGCAGCCAAGATAGTGGTCACACAGATACGCAGTATTTT.

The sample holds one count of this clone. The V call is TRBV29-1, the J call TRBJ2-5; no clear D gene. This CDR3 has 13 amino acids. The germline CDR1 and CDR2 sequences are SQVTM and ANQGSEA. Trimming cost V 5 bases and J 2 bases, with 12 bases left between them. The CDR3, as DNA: TGCAGCGTTTCTTTTCGGGTTCAAGAGACCCAGTACTTC. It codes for CSVSFRVQETQYF.

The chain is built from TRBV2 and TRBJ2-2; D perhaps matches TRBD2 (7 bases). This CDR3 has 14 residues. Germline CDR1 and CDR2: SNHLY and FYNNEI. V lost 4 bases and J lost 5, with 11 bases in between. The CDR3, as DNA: TGTGCCAGCAGTGGGACTAGGGGGACCGGGGAGCTGTTTTTT. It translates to CASSGTRGTGELFF.

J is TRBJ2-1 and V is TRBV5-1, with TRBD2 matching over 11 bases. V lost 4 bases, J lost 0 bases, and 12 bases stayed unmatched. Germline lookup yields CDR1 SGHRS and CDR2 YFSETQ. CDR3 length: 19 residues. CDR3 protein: CASSTRLAGGRSSYNEQFF. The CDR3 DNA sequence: TGCGCCAGCAGCACACGCCTAGCGGGGGGCCGGAGCTCCTACAATGAGCAGTTCTTC.

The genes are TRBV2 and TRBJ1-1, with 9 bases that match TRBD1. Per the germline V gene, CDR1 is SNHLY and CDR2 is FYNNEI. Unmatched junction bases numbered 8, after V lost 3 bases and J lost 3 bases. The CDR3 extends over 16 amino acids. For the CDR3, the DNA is TGTGCCAGCAGTGACATACAGGGGGCGCGGGACACTGAAGCTTTCTTT. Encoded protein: CASSDIQGARDTEAFF.

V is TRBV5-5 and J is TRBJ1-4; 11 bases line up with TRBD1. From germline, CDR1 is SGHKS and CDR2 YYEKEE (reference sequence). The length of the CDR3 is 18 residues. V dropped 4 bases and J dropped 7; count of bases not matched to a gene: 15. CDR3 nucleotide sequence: TGTGCCAGCAGCCAATTAAATACCGGGACAGGGGGGTCTGAAAAACTGTTTTTT. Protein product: CASSQLNTGTGGSEKLFF.

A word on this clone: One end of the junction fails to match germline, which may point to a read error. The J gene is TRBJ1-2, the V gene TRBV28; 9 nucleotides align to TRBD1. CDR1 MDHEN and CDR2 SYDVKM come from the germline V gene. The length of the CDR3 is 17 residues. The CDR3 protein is CASSLWMGQGAEDGYTF. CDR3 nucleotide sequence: TGTGCCAGCAGTCTATGGATGGGACAGGGAGCGGAGGATGGCTACACCTTC.

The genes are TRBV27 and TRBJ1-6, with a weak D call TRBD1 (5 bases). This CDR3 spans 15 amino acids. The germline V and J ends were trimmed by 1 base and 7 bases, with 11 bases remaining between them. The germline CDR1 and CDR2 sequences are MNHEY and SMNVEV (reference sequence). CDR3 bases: TGTGCCAGCAGTTTATTGCAGGGCTTCAATTCACCCCTCCACTTT. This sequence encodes CASSLLQGFNSPLHF.

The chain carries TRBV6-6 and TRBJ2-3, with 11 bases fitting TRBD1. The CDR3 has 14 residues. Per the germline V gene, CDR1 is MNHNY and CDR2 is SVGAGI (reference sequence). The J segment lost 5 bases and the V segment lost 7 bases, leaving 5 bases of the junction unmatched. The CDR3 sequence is CASNGQGAGDTQYF. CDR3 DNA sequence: TGTGCCAGCAATGGACAGGGGGCGGGAGATACGCAGTATTTT.

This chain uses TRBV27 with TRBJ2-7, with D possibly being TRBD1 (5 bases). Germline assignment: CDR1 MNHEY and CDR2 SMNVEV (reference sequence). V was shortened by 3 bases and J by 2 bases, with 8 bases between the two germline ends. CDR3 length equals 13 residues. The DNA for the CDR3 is TGTGCCAGCAGTTTTGGGGCCACCTACGAGCAGTACTTC. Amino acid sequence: CASSFGATYEQYF.

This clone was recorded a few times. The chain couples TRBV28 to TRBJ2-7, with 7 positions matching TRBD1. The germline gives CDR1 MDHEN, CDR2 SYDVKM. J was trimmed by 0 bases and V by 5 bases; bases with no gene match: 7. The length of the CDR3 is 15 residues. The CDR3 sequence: CASSRIRDSSYEQYF. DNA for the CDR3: TGTGCCAGCAGTCGGATCCGGGACAGCTCCTACGAGCAGTACTTC. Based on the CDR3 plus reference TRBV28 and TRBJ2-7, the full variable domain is DVKVTQSSRYLVKRTGEKVFLECVQDMDHENMFWYRQDPGLGLRLIYFSYDVKMKEKGDIPEGYSVSREKKERFSLILESASTNQTSMYLCASSRIRDSSYEQYFGPGTRLTVT.

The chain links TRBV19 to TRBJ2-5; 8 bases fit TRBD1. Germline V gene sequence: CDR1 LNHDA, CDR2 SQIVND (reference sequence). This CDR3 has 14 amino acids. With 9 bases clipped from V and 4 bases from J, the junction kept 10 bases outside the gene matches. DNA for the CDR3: TGTGCCAGCAATAAAGGACAGGGTGGAGAGACCCAGTACTTC. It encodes CASNKGQGGETQYF.